This TCR beta chain was captured by sequencing in a study of radiotherapy plus CTLA-4 blockade in lung cancer. Study observations and caveats: Response was reportedly best predicted by early blood T cell clone dynamics, with interferon-beta. In blood, tumor-derived TCR clones expanded after radiotherapy plus ipilimumab.

For this clone: Its specificity is not known.

Measured with immunoSEQ multiplex PCR; TCRdb has only the in-frame clones, and not every one. Found here are 100,000 to 150,000 clones, around 89% of them singletons; the top ten hold under 8%. Germline assignment: CDR1 SNHLY and CDR2 FYNNEI. The V end lost 3 bases, the J end lost 8 bases, and 14 bases lay between the germline ends. The CDR3 is 14 residues long. This TCR was sampled from a human donor with non-small cell lung cancer that progressed on radiotherapy plus ipilimumab. The chain has TRBV2 and TRBJ2-1, with D tentatively TRBD1 (7 bases). The sequenced sample was peripheral blood, obtained from a patient treated with radiotherapy plus ipilimumab. The CDR3 DNA is TGTGCCAGCAGTGACAGGGGGGTTTCGGATGAGCAGTTCTTC. Its protein product is CASSDRGVSDEQFF. Full variable domain (rest looked up from reference TRBV2 and TRBJ2-1): EPEVTQTPSHQVTQMGQEVILRCVPISNHLYFYWYRQILGQKVEFLVSFYNNEISEKSEIFDDQFSVERPDGSNFTLKIRSTKLEDSAMYFCASSDRGVSDEQFFGPGTRLTVL.